Shown below are 15 T cell receptor beta chains from a single sample sequenced in a study of cytomegalovirus exposure and HLA in healthy donors. Both 60 Vbeta primers and 13 Jbeta primers went into the PCR. Measured with immunoSEQ multiplex PCR; TCRdb has only the in-frame clones, and not every one. The sample shows 150,000 to 200,000 clones, approximately 86% of them seen only once. The sample comprised PBMCs. These receptors all come from a woman aged 18-35 years in good health and CMV-seronegative.

The chain is built from TRBV5-1 and TRBJ1-2; 8 nucleotides align to TRBD1. V was clipped by 7 bases and J by 7 bases; unmatched bases: 9. Looked up from germline, CDR1 is SGHRS and CDR2 is YFSETQ. The CDR3 is 13 amino acids. Here the CDR3 DNA reads TGCGCCAGCGGTGGACAGGGTACTTCTGGCTACACCTTC. It yields the protein CASGGQGTSGYTF.

CDR3 loop: CASSLVGAPQETQYF. CDR3 coding DNA: TGTGCCAGCAGCTTGGTGGGGGCGCCCCAAGAGACCCAGTACTTC. The chain employs TRBV5-6 and TRBJ2-5, with D perhaps TRBD1 (6 bases). V was pared by 0 bases and J by 1 base, with 10 bases between. Germline V gives CDR1 SGHDT, CDR2 YYEEEE. This CDR3 has 15 amino acids.

The rearrangement joins TRBV14 to TRBJ1-4; 8 bases line up with TRBD1. This CDR3 comprises 14 residues. Per germline, CDR1 SGHDN and CDR2 FVKESK. V lost 3 bases to trimming and J lost 8 bases; unmatched junction nucleotides: 5. CDR3 in amino acids: CASSQLRTGEKLFF. The CDR3 DNA reads TGTGCCAGCAGCCAGCTTAGGACAGGGGAAAAACTGTTTTTT.

The chain carries TRBV7-3 and TRBJ2-1; TRBD1 matches at 7 bases. Germline V gene lookup returns CDR1 SGHTA and CDR2 FQGTGA. The CDR3 length is 15 residues. V was pared by 5 bases and J by 5 bases, with 9 bases of the junction left unmatched. CDR3 coding DNA: TGTGCCAGCAGCCCGCAGGGGGTTTGGGACAATGAGCAGTTCTTC. This codes for CASSPQGVWDNEQFF.

The chain links TRBV5-1 to TRBJ2-7, with 8 bases aligning to TRBD2. Germline CDR1 reads SGHRS; CDR2 reads YFSETQ. The V and J ends lost 0 bases and 4 bases, in that order; junction bases with no gene match: 9. CDR3 size: 16 residues. The CDR3 loop reads CASSLEGVAGGYEQYF. CDR3 nucleotide sequence: TGCGCCAGCAGCTTGGAGGGAGTGGCGGGAGGATACGAGCAGTACTTC.

This chain connects TRBV4-1 to TRBJ2-7; 8 bases line up with TRBD1. In germline, CDR1 is MGHRA, CDR2 YSYEKL. This CDR3 region has 15 residues. V lost 4 bases and J lost 5; bases outside the gene matches: 10. The DNA of the CDR3 is TGCGCCAGCAGCCCCTCCGGACAGGGCATCAACGAGCAGTACTTC. Translated, it gives CASSPSGQGINEQYF.

The V gene is TRBV5-1, the J gene TRBJ1-1, with D unclear. This CDR3 spans 15 amino acids. Germline-derived CDR1 and CDR2 are SGHRS and YFSETQ. Trimming stripped 0 bases from V and 1 base from J, with 10 bases between. CDR3 amino acids: CASSLGQARNTEAFF. The DNA of the CDR3 is TGCGCCAGCAGCTTGGGGCAGGCCCGGAACACTGAAGCTTTCTTT. Combining the CDR3 with reference TRBV5-1 and TRBJ1-1 gives the whole variable domain KAGVTQTPRYLIKTRGQQVTLSCSPISGHRSVSWYQQTPGQGLQFLFEYFSETQRNKGNFPGRFSGRQFSNSRSEMNVSTLELGDSALYLCASSLGQARNTEAFFGQGTRLTVV.

The chain couples TRBV5-8 to TRBJ2-3, with 11 bases aligning to TRBD2. Germline V lookup: CDR1 SGHTS, CDR2 YDEGEE. The trim removed 7 bases at V and 10 bases at J, leaving 14 bases unmatched. The CDR3 has 15 residues. The CDR3 loop is CASCQGVAGGLPQYF. Written as DNA, the CDR3 is TGTGCCAGCTGCCAGGGGGTAGCGGGGGGGCTGCCGCAGTATTTT.

This chain uses TRBV19 with TRBJ1-2; possibly TRBD1 for D (5 bases). The length of the CDR3 is 13 residues. The V and J ends lost 2 bases and 6 bases respectively, with 10 bases between them. Germline V gives CDR1 LNHDA, CDR2 SQIVND (reference sequence). CDR3 coding DNA: TGTGCCAGTAGTATAATGGAAGGGGATGGCTACACCTTC. It specifies CASSIMEGDGYTF.

The chain links TRBV6-6 to TRBJ2-1, with TRBD2 as a possible D gene (6 bases). The germline gives CDR1 MNHNY, CDR2 SVGAGI (reference sequence). The length of the CDR3 is 14 residues. V was trimmed by 10 bases and J by 7 bases, leaving 20 bases between them. CDR3 loop: CATNWEHSGNEQFF. CDR3 nucleotide sequence: TGTGCCACCAACTGGGAGCATAGCGGTAATGAGCAGTTCTTC.

This chain joins TRBV18 and TRBJ2-1; TRBD2 matches at 8 bases. Germline CDR1 KGHSH, CDR2 LQKENI. There are 14 residues in the CDR3. J gave up 9 bases and V 1 base, and 5 bases lay outside the gene matches. CDR3 coding DNA: TGTGCCAGCTCACCACTAGCGGGATCAACTGAGCAGTTCTTC. Its protein product is CASSPLAGSTEQFF.

V and J are TRBV2 and TRBJ1-6; D is perhaps TRBD1 (5 bases). Trimming removed 4 bases from V and 7 bases from J, with 14 bases in between. The germline V gene encodes CDR1 SNHLY and CDR2 FYNNEI. This CDR3 spans 15 amino acids. The CDR3 nucleotides read TGTGCCAGCAGTGCCCAGGGTGCCCCAAATTCACCCCTCCACTTT. It is translated as CASSAQGAPNSPLHF.

This clone was picked up one time. The identical CDR3 is also encoded by other nucleotide sequences in the sample. This sequence joins TRBV11-3 and TRBJ2-1, with 9 bases aligning to TRBD2. The ends lost 0 bases at V and 4 bases at J; junction bases unmatched: 10. CDR3 size: 18 residues. Germline V gene data show CDR1 as SGHNT and CDR2 as YENEEA. The CDR3 DNA is TGTGCCAGCAGCTTAGATCAGGGGGGGACTAGCTCTTACAATGAGCAGTTCTTC. Its translation is CASSLDQGGTSSYNEQFF.

V and J are TRBV6-4 and TRBJ2-2, with TRBD2 identical over 11 bases. CDR1 is MRHNA and CDR2 is SNTAGT in the germline V gene. The V segment lost 5 bases and the J segment 3 bases; nucleotides outside the gene matches: 2. This CDR3 has 15 residues. The CDR3 DNA reads as TGTGCCAGCAGTTCGACTAGCGGGGACACCGGGGAGCTGTTTTTT. It translates to CASSSTSGDTGELFF.

This sequence joins TRBV19 and TRBJ1-4, with a weak D call TRBD1 (5 bases). V lost 6 bases and J lost 6, with 11 bases in between. Germline assignment: CDR1 LNHDA and CDR2 SQIVND (reference sequence). CDR3 length: 13 residues. The CDR3: CASSEQAYEKLFF. DNA of the CDR3: TGTGCCAGTAGCGAACAGGCCTATGAAAAACTGTTTTTT.